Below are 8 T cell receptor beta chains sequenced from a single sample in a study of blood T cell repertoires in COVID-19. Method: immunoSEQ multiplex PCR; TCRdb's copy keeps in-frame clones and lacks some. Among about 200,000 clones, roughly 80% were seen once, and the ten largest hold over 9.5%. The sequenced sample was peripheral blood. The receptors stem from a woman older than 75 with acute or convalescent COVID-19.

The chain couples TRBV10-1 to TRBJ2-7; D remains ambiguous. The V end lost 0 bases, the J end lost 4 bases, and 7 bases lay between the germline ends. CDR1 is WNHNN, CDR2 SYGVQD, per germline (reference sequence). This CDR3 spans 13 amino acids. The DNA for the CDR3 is TGCGCCAGCAGTGAGTCGACTCAATACGAGCAGTACTTC. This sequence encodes CASSESTQYEQYF.

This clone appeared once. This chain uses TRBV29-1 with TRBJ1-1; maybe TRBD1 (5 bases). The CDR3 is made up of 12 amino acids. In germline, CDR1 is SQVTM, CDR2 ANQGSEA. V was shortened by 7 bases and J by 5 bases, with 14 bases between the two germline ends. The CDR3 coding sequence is TGCAGCGCGACAGCCCGGGAGACTGAAGCTTTCTTT. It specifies CSATARETEAFF.

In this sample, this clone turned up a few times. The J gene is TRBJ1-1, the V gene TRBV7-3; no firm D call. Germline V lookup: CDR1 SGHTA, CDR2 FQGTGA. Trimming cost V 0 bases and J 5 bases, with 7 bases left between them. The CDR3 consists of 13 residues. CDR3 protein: CASSLTRKTEAFF. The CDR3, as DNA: TGTGCCAGCAGCTTAACGCGTAAAACTGAAGCTTTCTTT.

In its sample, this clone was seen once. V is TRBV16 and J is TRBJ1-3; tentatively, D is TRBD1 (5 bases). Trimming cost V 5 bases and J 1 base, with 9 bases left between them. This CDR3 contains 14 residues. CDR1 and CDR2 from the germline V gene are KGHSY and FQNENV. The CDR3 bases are TGTGCCAGCAGCGCAGGGACTTCTGGAAACACCATATATTTT. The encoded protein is CASSAGTSGNTIYF.

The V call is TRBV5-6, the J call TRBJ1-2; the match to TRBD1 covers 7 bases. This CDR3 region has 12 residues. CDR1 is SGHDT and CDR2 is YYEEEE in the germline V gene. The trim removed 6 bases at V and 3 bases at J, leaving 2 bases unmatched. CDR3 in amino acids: CASTDRDYGYTF. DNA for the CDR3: TGTGCCAGCACCGACAGGGACTATGGCTACACCTTC. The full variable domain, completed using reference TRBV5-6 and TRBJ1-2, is DAGVTQSPTHLIKTRGQQVTLRCSPKSGHDTVSWYQQALGQGPQFIFQYYEEEERQRGNFPDRFSGHQFPNYSSELNVNALLLGDSALYLCASTDRDYGYTFGSGTRLTVV.

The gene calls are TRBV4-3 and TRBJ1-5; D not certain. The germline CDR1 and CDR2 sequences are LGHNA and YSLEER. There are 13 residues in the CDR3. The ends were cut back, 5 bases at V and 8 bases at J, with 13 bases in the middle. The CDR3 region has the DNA TGCGCCAGCAGCAAAAGGACGGGAGAGCCCCAGCATTTT. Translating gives CASSKRTGEPQHF.

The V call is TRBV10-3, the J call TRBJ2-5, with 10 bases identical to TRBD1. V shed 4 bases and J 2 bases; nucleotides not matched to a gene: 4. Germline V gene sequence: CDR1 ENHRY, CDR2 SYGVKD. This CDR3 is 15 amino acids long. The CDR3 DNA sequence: TGTGCCATCAGTGGGGGACAGGGGACACAAGAGACCCAGTACTTC. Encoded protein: CAISGGQGTQETQYF.

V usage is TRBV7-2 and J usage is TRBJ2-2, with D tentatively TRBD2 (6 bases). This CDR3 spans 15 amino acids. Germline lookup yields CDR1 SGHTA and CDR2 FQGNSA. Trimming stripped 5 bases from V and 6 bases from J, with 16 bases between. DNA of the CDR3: TGTGCCAGCAGCCGGGGGTGGGCCCCCCCCGGGGAGCTGTTTTTT. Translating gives CASSRGWAPPGELFF.